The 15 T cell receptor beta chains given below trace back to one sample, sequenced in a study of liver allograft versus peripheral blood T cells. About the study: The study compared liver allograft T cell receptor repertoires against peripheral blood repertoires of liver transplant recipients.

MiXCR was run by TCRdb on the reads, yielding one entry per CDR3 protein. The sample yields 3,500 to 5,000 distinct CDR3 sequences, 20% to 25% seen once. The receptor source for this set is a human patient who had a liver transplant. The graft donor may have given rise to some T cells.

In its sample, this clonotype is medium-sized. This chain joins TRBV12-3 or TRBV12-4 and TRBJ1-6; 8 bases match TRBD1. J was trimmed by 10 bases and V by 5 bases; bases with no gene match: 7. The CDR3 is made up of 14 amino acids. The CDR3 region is CASSPDRGESPLHF. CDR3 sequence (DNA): TGTGCCAGCAGTCCAGACAGGGGAGAATCACCCCTCCACTTT.

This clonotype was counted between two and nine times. CDR3 DNA: TGTGCCAGCAGACCAAACAGGGGGCTTGGGGCCAACGTCCTGACTTTC. This codes for CASRPNRGLGANVLTF. V and J are TRBV3-1 and TRBJ2-6; TRBD1 matches at 9 bases. V lost 6 bases and J lost 3; bases outside the gene matches: 6. The CDR3 spans 16 residues. CDR1 and CDR2 from the germline V gene are LGHDT and YNNKEL (reference sequence).

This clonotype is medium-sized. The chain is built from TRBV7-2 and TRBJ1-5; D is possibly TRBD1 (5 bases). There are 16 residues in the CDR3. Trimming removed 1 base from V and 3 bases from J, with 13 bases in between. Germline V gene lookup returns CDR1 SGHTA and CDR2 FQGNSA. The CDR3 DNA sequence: TGTGCCAGCAGCTTAGTTTCGGGACGGACCAATCAGCCCCAGCATTTT. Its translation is CASSLVSGRTNQPQHF.

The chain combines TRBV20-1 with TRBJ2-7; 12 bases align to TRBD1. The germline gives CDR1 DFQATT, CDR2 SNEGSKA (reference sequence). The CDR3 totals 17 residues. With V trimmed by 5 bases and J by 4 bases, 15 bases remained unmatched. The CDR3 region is CSAPDSGTGGVGYEQYF. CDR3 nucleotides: TGCAGTGCTCCTGATTCCGGGACAGGGGGCGTGGGGTACGAGCAGTACTTC.

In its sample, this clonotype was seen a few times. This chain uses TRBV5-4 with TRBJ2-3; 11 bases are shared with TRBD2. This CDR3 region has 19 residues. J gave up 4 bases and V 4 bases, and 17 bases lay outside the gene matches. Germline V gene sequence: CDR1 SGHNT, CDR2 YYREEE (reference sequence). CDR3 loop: CASSGGTSGLPSRSDTQYF. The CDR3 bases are TGTGCCAGCAGCGGCGGGACTAGCGGACTCCCTAGTCGGTCAGATACGCAGTATTTT.

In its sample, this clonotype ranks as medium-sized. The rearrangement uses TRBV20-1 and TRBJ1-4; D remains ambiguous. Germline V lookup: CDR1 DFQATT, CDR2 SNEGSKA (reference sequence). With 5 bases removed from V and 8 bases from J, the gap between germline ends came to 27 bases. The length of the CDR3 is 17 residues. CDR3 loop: CSALSLGAQVRGEKLFF. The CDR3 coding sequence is TGCAGTGCTCTGAGCCTGGGAGCCCAAGTACGGGGAGAAAAACTGTTTTTT.

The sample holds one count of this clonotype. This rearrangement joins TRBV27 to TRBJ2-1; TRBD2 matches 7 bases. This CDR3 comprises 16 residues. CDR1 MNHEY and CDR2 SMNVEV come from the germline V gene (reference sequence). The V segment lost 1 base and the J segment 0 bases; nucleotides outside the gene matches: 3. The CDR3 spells CASSLLPSGSYNEQFF. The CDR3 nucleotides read TGTGCCAGCAGTTTATTACCTAGCGGCTCCTACAATGAGCAGTTCTTC.

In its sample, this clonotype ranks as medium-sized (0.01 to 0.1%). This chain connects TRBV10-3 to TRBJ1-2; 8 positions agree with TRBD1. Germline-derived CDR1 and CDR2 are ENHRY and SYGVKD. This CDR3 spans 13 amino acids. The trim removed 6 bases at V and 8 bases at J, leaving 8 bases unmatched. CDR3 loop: CAIRAGGQEGYTF. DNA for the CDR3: TGTGCCATCAGGGCAGGGGGCCAGGAGGGCTACACCTTC.

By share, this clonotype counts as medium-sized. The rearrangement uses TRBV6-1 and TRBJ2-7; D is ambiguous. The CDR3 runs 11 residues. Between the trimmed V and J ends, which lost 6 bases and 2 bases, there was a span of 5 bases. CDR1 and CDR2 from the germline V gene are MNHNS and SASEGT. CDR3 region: CASRYTYEQYF. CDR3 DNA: TGTGCCAGCAGATACACCTACGAGCAGTACTTC.

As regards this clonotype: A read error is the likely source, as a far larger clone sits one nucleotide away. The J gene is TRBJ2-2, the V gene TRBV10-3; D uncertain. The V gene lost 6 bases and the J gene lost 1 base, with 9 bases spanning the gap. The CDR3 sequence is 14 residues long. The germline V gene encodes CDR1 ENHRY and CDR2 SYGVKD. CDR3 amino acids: CAIRRELNTGELFF. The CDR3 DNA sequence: TGTGCCATCAGACGAGAACTGAACACCGGGGAGCTGTTTTTT.

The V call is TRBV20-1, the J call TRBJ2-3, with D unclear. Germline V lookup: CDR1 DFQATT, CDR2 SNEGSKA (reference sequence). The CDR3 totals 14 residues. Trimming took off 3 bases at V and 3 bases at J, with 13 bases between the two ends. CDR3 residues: CSARYSLGTDTQYF. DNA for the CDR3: TGCAGTGCTAGGTATAGTCTGGGTACAGATACGCAGTATTTT.

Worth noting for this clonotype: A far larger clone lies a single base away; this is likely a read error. The CDR3 loop is CASSYLGQGGGSTIYF. The CDR3 DNA reads as TGTGCCAGCAGTTACCTCGGGCAGGGTGGGGGAAGCACCATATATTTT. The rearrangement links TRBV10-3 to TRBJ1-3; TRBD1 is a possible D gene (5 bases). The CDR3 has 16 amino acids. Germline-derived CDR1 and CDR2 are ENHRY and SYGVKD.

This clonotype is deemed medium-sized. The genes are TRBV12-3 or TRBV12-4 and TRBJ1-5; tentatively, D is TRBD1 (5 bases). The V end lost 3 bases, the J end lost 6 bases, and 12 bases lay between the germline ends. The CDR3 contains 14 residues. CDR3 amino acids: CASSFSGIGQPQHF. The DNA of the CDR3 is TGTGCCAGCAGTTTCTCAGGGATCGGTCAGCCCCAGCATTTT.

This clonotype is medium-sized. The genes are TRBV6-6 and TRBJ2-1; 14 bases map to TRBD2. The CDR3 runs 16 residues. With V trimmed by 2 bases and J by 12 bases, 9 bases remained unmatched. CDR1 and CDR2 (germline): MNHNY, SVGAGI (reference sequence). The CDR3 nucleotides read TGTGCCAGCAGTTACGGGGGACTAGCGGGGGAACGGGGGCAGTTCTTC. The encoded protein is CASSYGGLAGERGQFF.

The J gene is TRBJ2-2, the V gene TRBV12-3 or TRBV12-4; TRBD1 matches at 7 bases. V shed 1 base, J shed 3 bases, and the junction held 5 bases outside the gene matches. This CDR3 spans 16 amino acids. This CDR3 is CASSLDDREDTGELFF. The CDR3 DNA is TGTGCCAGCAGTTTAGACGACAGGGAAGACACCGGGGAGCTGTTTTTT.